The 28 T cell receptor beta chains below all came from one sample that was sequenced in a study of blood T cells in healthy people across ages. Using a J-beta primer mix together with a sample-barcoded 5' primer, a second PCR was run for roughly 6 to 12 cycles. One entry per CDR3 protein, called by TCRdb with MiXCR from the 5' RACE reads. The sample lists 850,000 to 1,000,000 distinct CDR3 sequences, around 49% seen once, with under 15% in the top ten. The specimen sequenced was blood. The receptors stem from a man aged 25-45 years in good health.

CDR3 DNA sequence: TGTGCCAGCAGTTTAGTACTGGACCACGAGCAGTACTTC. Translating gives CASSLVLDHEQYF. The chain employs TRBV12-3 or TRBV12-4 and TRBJ2-7; D gene ambiguous. V was clipped by 1 base and J by 5 bases, with 9 bases between them. The CDR3 length is 13 residues.

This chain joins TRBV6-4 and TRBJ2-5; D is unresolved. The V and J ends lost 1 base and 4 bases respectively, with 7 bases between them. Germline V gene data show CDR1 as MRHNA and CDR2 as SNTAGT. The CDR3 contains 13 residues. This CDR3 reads CASSDYAGETQYF. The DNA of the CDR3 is TGTGCCAGCAGTGACTATGCTGGAGAGACCCAGTACTTC.

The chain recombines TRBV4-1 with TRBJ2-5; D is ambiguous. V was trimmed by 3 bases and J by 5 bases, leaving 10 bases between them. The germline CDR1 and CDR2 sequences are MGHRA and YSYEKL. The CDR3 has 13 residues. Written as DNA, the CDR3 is TGCGCCAGCAGCCATCCCCCAGGCGAGACCCAGTACTTC. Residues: CASSHPPGETQYF.

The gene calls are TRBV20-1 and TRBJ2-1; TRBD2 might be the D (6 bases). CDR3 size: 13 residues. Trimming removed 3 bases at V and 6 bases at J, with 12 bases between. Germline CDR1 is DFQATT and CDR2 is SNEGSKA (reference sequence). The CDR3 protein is CSASGGPLNEQFF. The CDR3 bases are TGCAGTGCTAGCGGGGGTCCCCTCAATGAGCAGTTCTTC.

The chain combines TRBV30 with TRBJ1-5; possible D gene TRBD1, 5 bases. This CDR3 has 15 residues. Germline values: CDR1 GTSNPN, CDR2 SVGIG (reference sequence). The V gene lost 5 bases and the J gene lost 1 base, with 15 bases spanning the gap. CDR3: CAWRYGGMSNQPQHF. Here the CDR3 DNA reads TGTGCCTGGCGGTATGGGGGTATGAGCAATCAGCCCCAGCATTTT.

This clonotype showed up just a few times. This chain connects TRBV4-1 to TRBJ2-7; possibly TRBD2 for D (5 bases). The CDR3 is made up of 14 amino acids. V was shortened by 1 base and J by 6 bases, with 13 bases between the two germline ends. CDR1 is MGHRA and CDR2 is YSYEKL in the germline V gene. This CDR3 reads CASSQAGGIPEQYF. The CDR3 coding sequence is TGCGCCAGCAGCCAAGCAGGAGGAATCCCCGAGCAGTACTTC.

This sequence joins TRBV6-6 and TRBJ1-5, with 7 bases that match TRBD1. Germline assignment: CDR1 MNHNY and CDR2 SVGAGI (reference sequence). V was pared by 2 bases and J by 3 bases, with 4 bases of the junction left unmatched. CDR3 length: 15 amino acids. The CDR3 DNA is TGTGCCAGCAGTTACGACAGGGCAAACAATCAGCCCCAGCATTTT. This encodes CASSYDRANNQPQHF.

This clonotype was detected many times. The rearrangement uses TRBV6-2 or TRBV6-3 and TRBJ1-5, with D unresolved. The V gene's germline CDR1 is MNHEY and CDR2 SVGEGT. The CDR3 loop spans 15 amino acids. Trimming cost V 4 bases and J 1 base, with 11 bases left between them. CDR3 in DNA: TGTGCCAGCAGTTTGGTTGGGAACAGCAATCAGCCCCAGCATTTT. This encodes CASSLVGNSNQPQHF.

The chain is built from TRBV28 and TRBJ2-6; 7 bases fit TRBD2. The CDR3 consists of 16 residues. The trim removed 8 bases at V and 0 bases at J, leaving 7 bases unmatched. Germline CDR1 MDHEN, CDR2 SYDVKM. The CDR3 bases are TGTGCCAGCCGGGGAGCGGGAAACTCTGGGGCCAACGTCCTGACTTTC. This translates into CASRGAGNSGANVLTF.

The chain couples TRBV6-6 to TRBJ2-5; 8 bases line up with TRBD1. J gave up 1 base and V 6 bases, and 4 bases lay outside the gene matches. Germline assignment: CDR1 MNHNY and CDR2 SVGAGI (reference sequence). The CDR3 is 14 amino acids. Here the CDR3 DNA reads TGTGCCAGCAGCCGGGACAGGATCCAAGAGACCCAGTACTTC. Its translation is CASSRDRIQETQYF.

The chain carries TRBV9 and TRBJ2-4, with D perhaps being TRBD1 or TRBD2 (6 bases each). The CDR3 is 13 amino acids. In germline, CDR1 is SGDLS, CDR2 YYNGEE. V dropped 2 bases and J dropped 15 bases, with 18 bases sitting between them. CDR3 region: CASSVEQGGERYF. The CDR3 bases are TGTGCCAGCAGCGTTGAACAGGGAGGCGAGCGGTACTTC.

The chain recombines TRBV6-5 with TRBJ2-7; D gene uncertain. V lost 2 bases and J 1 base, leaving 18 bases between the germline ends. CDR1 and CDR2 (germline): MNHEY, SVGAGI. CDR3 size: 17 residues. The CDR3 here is CASSYGVGSQLSYEQYF. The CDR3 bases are TGTGCCAGCAGTTACGGGGTGGGGTCCCAACTATCCTACGAGCAGTACTTC.

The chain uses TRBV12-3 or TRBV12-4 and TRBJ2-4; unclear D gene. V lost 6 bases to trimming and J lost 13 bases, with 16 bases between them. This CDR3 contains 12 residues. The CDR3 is CASSTEPYKQYF. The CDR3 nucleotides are TGTGCCAGCAGCACAGAACCTTACAAGCAGTACTTC.

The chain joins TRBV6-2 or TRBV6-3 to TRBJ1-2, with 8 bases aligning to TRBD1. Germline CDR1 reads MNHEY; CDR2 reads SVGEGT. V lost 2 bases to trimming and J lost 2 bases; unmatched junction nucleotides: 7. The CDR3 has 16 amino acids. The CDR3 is CASSYRDRRRNYGYTF. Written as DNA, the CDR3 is TGTGCCAGCAGTTACCGGGACAGGAGGAGGAACTATGGCTACACCTTC.

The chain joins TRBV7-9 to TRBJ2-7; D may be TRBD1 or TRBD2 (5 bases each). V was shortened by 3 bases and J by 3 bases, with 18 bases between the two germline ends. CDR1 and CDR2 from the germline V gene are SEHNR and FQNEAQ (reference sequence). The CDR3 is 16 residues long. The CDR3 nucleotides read TGTGCCAGCAGCTTTCCTATGGGGGTGGAAAACTACGAGCAGTACTTC. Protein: CASSFPMGVENYEQYF.

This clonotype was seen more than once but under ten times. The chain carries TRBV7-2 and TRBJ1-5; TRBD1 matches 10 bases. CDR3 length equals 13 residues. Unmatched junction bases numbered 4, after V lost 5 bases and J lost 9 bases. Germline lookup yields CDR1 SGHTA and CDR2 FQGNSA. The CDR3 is CASSAGQGRPQHF. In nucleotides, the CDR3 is TGTGCCAGCAGCGCGGGACAGGGGAGGCCCCAGCATTTT.

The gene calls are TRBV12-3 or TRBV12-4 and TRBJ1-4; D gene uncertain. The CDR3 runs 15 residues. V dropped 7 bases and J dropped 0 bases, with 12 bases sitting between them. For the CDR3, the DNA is TGTGCCAGCACCCGGGCAGGCTCAACTAATGAAAAACTGTTTTTT. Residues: CASTRAGSTNEKLFF.

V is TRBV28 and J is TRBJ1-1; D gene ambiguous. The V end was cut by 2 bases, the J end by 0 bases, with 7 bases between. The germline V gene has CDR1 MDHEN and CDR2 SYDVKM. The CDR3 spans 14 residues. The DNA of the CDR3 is TGTGCCAGCAGTTTAACGATCCTGAACACTGAAGCTTTCTTT. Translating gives CASSLTILNTEAFF.

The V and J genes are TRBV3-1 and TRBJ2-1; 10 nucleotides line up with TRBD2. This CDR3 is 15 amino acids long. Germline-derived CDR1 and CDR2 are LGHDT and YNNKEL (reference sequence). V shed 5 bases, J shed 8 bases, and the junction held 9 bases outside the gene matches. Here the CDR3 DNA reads TGTGCCAGCAGCGCACCGGGACTAGCGTCCCATGAGCAGTTCTTC. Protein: CASSAPGLASHEQFF.

Here the CDR3 DNA reads TGTGCCAGCAATTTACAGGGGCTTCAAGAGACCCAGTACTTC. Encoded protein: CASNLQGLQETQYF. The V gene is TRBV9, the J gene TRBJ2-4; TRBD1 agrees at 7 bases. The J call may be in error: the DNA end matches TRBJ2-5 better. The V gene's germline CDR1 is SGDLS and CDR2 YYNGEE. This CDR3 region has 14 residues.

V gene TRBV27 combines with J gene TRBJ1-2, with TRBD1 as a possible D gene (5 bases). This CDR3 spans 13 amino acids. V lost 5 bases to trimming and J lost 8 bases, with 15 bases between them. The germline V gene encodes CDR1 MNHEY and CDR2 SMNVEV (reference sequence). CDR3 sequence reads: CASSVGGYGGYTF. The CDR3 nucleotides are TGTGCCAGCAGTGTGGGGGGGTACGGGGGCTACACCTTC.

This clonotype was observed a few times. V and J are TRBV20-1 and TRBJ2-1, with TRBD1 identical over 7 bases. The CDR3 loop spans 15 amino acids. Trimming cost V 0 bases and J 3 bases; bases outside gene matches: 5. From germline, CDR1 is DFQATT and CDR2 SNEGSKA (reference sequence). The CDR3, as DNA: TGCAGTGCTAGAGATGCTCGGGACAGCTACAATGAGCAGTTCTTC. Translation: CSARDARDSYNEQFF.

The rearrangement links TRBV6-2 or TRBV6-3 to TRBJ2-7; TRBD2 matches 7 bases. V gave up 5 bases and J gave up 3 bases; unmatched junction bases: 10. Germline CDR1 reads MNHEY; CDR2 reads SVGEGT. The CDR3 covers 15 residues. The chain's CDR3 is CASSDLAGLDYEQYF. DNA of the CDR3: TGTGCCAGCAGTGACTTAGCGGGCCTTGACTACGAGCAGTACTTC.

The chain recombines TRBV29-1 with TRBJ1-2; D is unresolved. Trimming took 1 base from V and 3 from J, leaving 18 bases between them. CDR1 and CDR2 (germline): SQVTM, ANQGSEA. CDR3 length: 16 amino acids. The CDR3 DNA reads TGCAGCGTTGAAGCAAGGGTCGGCAAGCCCGACTATGGCTACACCTTC. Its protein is CSVEARVGKPDYGYTF.

CDR3 in DNA: TGTGCCAGCAGCTACAGGGTCCACGAGCAGTACTTC. The encoded protein is CASSYRVHEQYF. The chain is built from TRBV6-1 and TRBJ2-7, with D perhaps TRBD1 (6 bases). Germline CDR1 and CDR2: MNHNS and SASEGT. The CDR3 spans 12 residues. Trimming left V 6 bases short and J 5 bases short, with 11 bases between.

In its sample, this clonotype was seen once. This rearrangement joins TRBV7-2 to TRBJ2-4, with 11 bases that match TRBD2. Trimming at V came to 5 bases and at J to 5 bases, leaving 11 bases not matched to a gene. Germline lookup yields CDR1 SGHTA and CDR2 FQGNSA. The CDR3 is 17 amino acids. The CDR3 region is CASSQAPSGGKENIQYF. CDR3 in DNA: TGTGCCAGCAGCCAAGCCCCTAGCGGGGGGAAAGAAAACATTCAGTACTTC.

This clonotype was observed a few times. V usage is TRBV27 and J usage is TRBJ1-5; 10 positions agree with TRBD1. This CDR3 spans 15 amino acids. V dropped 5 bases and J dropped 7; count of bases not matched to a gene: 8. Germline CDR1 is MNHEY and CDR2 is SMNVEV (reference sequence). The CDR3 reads CASSQGTGAGQPQHF. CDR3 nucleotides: TGTGCCAGCAGTCAGGGGACAGGGGCTGGGCAGCCCCAGCATTTT.

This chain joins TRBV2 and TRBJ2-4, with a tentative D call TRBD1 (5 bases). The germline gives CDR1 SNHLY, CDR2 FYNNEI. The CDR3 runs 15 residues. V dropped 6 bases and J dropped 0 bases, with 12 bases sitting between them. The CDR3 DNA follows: TGTGCCAGCAGACCGGACATGTTAGCCAAAAACATTCAGTACTTC. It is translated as CASRPDMLAKNIQYF.